This TCR beta chain came from a study of T cell repertoires in cytomegalovirus infection. On the study more broadly: Public TCR beta signatures provided an indication of both CMV infection and a matching HLA type. General study results and limits: Adding up the frequency of public TCR beta families identified people who carried CMV plus the relevant HLA. CMV-specific HLA-C-restricted TCR beta clonotypes dominated the ex vivo response.

Comment on this clonotype: As yet, its antigen is unknown.

Germline lookup yields CDR1 SGHVS and CDR2 FQNEAQ. CDR3 length: 15 residues. Losses at the gene ends were 6 bases for V and 2 bases for J; bases not matched to a gene: 6. TCRdb itself ran the reads through MiXCR, one entry per CDR3 protein. The sample yields some 220,000 distinct CDR3 sequences, around 40% seen once. The sequencing used CD8+ T cells from cultured PBMCs, collected from culture after CMV antigen stimulation. The origin of this receptor is a human donor in good health (CMV status not recorded). Some clones in this sample may be carry-over from other donors' samples. V is TRBV7-8 and J is TRBJ1-4, with 7 bases that match TRBD1. The CDR3 region is CASRPNRGTNEKLFF. The CDR3 DNA sequence: TGTGCCAGCAGACCAAACAGGGGCACTAATGAAAAACTGTTTTTT.